Below, 10 T cell receptor beta chains from the same sample are listed, as sequenced in a study of cytomegalovirus exposure and HLA in healthy donors. PCR was performed using 60 Vbeta and 13 Jbeta primers. The protocol was immunoSEQ multiplex PCR, while the TCRdb copy is restricted to in-frame clones and leaves out a portion. Of 140,000 to 150,000 clones in the sample, approximately 57% were seen once. Sequencing was performed on PBMCs. The receptors come from a male donor in good health and CMV-seronegative.

The chain recombines TRBV9 with TRBJ1-5; unclear D gene. Trimming pared 0 bases from V and 5 bases from J, leaving 9 bases between. This CDR3 has 14 amino acids. CDR1 and CDR2 (germline): SGDLS, YYNGEE. The CDR3 nucleotides are TGTGCCAGCAGCGTAGAACGAGATTATCAGCCCCAGCATTTT. Its translation: CASSVERDYQPQHF. The complete variable domain, with remaining parts taken from reference TRBV9 and TRBJ1-5, reads DSGVTQTPKHLITATGQRVTLRCSPRSGDLSVYWYQQSLDQGLQFLIQYYNGEERAKGNILERFSAQQFPDLHSELNLSSLELGDSALYFCASSVERDYQPQHFGDGTRLSIL.

The chain joins TRBV6-9 to TRBJ1-2; 9 nucleotides match TRBD1. The CDR3 has 20 amino acids. Germline CDR1 is MNHGY and CDR2 is SVAAGI. After removal of 2 bases from V and 5 bases from J, the junction contained 21 bases not matched to a gene. The CDR3 DNA follows: TGTGCCAGCAGTTATCAGGGGGGCCCGGGACAGGGTGGGCGTGGGTATGGCTACACCTTC. Protein sequence: CASSYQGGPGQGGRGYGYTF.

This chain uses TRBV19 with TRBJ1-1, with a possible D match to TRBD1 (6 bases). CDR1 LNHDA and CDR2 SQIVND come from the germline V gene (reference sequence). The CDR3 totals 13 residues. Trimming took 10 bases from V and 5 from J, leaving 17 bases between them. Here the CDR3 reads CATTQGLGTEAFF. The DNA for the CDR3 is TGTGCCACTACACAGGGTCTGGGGACTGAAGCTTTCTTT.

This CDR3 is CASSLGTGGYGAQHF. For the CDR3, the DNA is TGTGCCAGCAGCTTGGGAACAGGGGGCTACGGGGCCCAGCATTTT. The V and J genes are TRBV11-2 and TRBJ1-5; 9 nucleotides align to TRBD1. J lost 11 bases, V lost 3 bases, and 11 bases had no gene match. Germline V lookup: CDR1 SGHAT, CDR2 FQNNGV. The CDR3 consists of 15 residues. The complete variable domain, with remaining parts taken from reference TRBV11-2 and TRBJ1-5, reads EAGVAQSPRYKIIEKRQSVAFWCNPISGHATLYWYQQILGQGPKLLIQFQNNGVVDDSQLPKDRFSAERLKGVDSTLKIQPAKLEDSAVYLCASSLGTGGYGAQHFGDGTRLSIL.

This clone was seen a few times. The V call is TRBV10-3, the J call TRBJ1-2; 7 bases are shared with TRBD1. The CDR3 runs 13 residues. Per the germline V gene, CDR1 is ENHRY and CDR2 is SYGVKD. The J segment lost 5 bases and the V segment lost 4 bases, leaving 4 bases of the junction unmatched. CDR3 protein: CAISGGTDYGYTF. The DNA of the CDR3 is TGTGCCATCAGTGGGGGGACAGATTATGGCTACACCTTC.

The V gene is TRBV5-8, the J gene TRBJ1-2; no definite D call. Looked up from germline, CDR1 is SGHTS and CDR2 is YDEGEE. V was cut by 0 bases and J by 4 bases, with 10 bases left in between. CDR3 length: 14 amino acids. The chain's CDR3 is CASSLANSRYGYTF. The CDR3 DNA is TGTGCCAGCAGCTTGGCCAACAGCCGCTATGGCTACACCTTC. The variable domain in full, completed from reference TRBV5-8 and TRBJ1-2, reads EAGVTQSPTHLIKTRGQQATLRCSPISGHTSVYWYQQALGLGLQFLLWYDEGEERNRGNFPPRFSGRQFPNYSSELNVNALELEDSALYLCASSLANSRYGYTFGSGTRLTVV.

The rearrangement joins TRBV2 to TRBJ1-5; TRBD1 matches at 7 bases. In germline, CDR1 is SNHLY, CDR2 FYNNEI. The trim removed 8 bases at V and 0 bases at J, leaving 4 bases unmatched. This CDR3 spans 14 amino acids. The CDR3 DNA sequence: TGTGCCAGCCGACGGGACAGTAGCAATCAGCCCCAGCATTTT. Its translation is CASRRDSSNQPQHF.

The chain couples TRBV5-1 to TRBJ1-1; D gene uncertain. Between the trimmed V and J ends, which lost 0 bases and 1 base, there was a span of 10 bases. There are 15 residues in the CDR3. CDR1 SGHRS and CDR2 YFSETQ come from the germline V gene. CDR3 residues: CASSLGAIPNTEAFF. DNA for the CDR3: TGCGCCAGCAGCTTGGGAGCGATACCGAACACTGAAGCTTTCTTT.

This clone has just a few counts. The chain uses TRBV13 and TRBJ2-1, with TRBD2 matching 11 bases. Looked up from germline, CDR1 is PRHDT and CDR2 is FYEKMQ (reference sequence). The CDR3 has 18 amino acids. V was pared by 5 bases and J by 1 base, with 10 bases of the junction left unmatched. Written as DNA, the CDR3 is TGTGCCAGCAGCCGGCTGACTAGCGGGGCGTCTTCCTACAATGAGCAGTTCTTC. Translation gives CASSRLTSGASSYNEQFF.

In this sample, this clone turned up a few times. V and J are TRBV27 and TRBJ1-1; 9 bases line up with TRBD1. There are 16 residues in the CDR3. Germline CDR1 reads MNHEY; CDR2 reads SMNVEV (reference sequence). The V and J ends lost 3 bases and 0 bases, in that order; junction bases with no gene match: 5. The CDR3 DNA is TGTGCCAGCAGTTTTTCGGGACAGGGAATGAACACTGAAGCTTTCTTT. Translation: CASSFSGQGMNTEAFF.